This T cell receptor beta chain originates from a study of blood T cell repertoires in COVID-19. Germline V gives CDR1 SGHRS, CDR2 YFSETQ. The V and J ends lost 1 base and 6 bases, in that order; junction bases with no gene match: 8. CDR3 length: 17 residues. Here immunoSEQ multiplex PCR was the method, and the copy in TCRdb shows in-frame clones only, minus some. The data show approximately 270,000 clones, with under 90% seen just once and about 1.6% held by the top ten. Across under 25 US areas, participants ranged in age from about 18 to 100 years. Among Cohort 3 donors, those recovered had two negative PCRs, clearance, or symptom resolution.

The chain is built from TRBV5-1 and TRBJ2-7; 15 positions match TRBD2. This sequence was found in a man aged 40-50 years who had recovered from COVID-19. The sample was PBMCs or T cells enriched from blood (not recorded which). CDR3 protein: CASSLWTSGGASGEQYF. DNA for the CDR3: TGCGCCAGCAGCTTGTGGACTAGCGGGGGGGCCTCGGGCGAGCAGTACTTC.